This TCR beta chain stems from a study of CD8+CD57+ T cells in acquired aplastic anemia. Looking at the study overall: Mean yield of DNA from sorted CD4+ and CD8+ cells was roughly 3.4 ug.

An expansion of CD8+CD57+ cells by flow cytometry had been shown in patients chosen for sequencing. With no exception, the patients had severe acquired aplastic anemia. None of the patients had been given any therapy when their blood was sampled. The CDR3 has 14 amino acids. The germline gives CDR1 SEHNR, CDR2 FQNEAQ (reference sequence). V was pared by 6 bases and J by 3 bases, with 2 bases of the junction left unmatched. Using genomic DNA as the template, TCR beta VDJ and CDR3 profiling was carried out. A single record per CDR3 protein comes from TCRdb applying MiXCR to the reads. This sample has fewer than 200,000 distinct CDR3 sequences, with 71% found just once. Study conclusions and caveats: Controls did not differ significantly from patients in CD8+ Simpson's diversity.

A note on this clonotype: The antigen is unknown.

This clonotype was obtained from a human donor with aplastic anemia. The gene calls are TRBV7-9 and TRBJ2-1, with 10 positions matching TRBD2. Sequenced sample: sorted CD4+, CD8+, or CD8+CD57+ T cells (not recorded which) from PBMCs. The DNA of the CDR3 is TGTGCCAGCAGACTAGCGGGACTCTACAATGAGCAGTTCTTC. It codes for CASRLAGLYNEQFF.